Listed here are 23 T cell receptor beta chains from one sample, sequenced in a study of CD8 T cells in ankylosing spondylitis. Using its own MiXCR run on the 5' RACE reads, TCRdb lists one record per CDR3 protein. The repertoire holds about 35,000 distinct CDR3 sequences, less than 4% seen once, with around 2.8% in the top ten. The sequenced sample consisted of blood, either unsorted or a sorted T cell fraction (not recorded which). These receptor sequences come from a male donor with ankylosing spondylitis or in good health (not recorded which).

This clonotype was observed many times. This chain connects TRBV9 to TRBJ2-3, with 10 bases identical to TRBD2. With V trimmed by 1 base and J by 1 base, 9 bases remained unmatched. The CDR3 is made up of 18 amino acids. Germline CDR1 reads SGDLS; CDR2 reads YYNGEE. This CDR3 is CASSVTPPLAGGTDTQYF. CDR3 coding DNA: TGTGCCAGCAGCGTAACACCCCCTCTAGCGGGAGGCACAGATACGCAGTATTTT.

This clonotype was picked up many times. V and J are TRBV9 and TRBJ2-1; 7 bases agree with TRBD2. The CDR3 runs 15 residues. Germline V gene data show CDR1 as SGDLS and CDR2 as YYNGEE. V lost 4 bases and J lost 2; bases outside the gene matches: 6. The CDR3 sequence is CASSPGTIAYNEQFF. The DNA for the CDR3 is TGTGCCAGCAGCCCAGGGACTATAGCCTACAATGAGCAGTTCTTC.

This clonotype was detected ten times or more. This chain joins TRBV9 and TRBJ1-1; a weak D match, TRBD1 (6 bases). With 0 bases removed from V and 0 bases from J, the gap between germline ends came to 12 bases. The length of the CDR3 is 16 residues. Germline V gene data show CDR1 as SGDLS and CDR2 as YYNGEE. The CDR3 region has the DNA TGTGCCAGCAGCGTAGGGACAGATCTCATGAACACTGAAGCTTTCTTT. Translating it yields CASSVGTDLMNTEAFF.

This clonotype was recorded at least ten times. The chain uses TRBV9 and TRBJ2-1; 9 positions match TRBD2. The CDR3 spans 15 residues. CDR1 SGDLS and CDR2 YYNGEE come from the germline V gene. V lost 6 bases and J lost 3; bases outside the gene matches: 7. The CDR3 DNA reads TGTGCCAGCACCCAGGGGCGGGGGGGCTACAATGAGCAGTTCTTC. Its translation is CASTQGRGGYNEQFF. Full variable domain (outside the CDR3, taken from reference TRBV9 and TRBJ2-1): DSGVTQTPKHLITATGQRVTLRCSPRSGDLSVYWYQQSLDQGLQFLIQYYNGEERAKGNILERFSAQQFPDLHSELNLSSLELGDSALYFCASTQGRGGYNEQFFGPGTRLTVL.

This clonotype has ten or more counts. The chain is built from TRBV9 and TRBJ1-4; 9 bases agree with TRBD1. The trim removed 3 bases at V and 6 bases at J, leaving 6 bases unmatched. Germline CDR1 SGDLS, CDR2 YYNGEE. CDR3 size: 15 residues. CDR3 residues: CASSARDRDDEKLFF. DNA for the CDR3: TGTGCCAGCAGCGCCCGGGACAGGGATGATGAAAAACTGTTTTTT.

A word on this clonotype: A much more abundant neighbour one base away suggests this may be a read error. The chain has TRBV9 and TRBJ2-3, with D possibly matching TRBD2 (6 bases). The germline gives CDR1 SGDLS, CDR2 YYNGEE. This CDR3 region has 16 residues. V was pared by 0 bases and J by 2 bases, with 13 bases between. The CDR3 reads CASSVGVLATTDTQYF. The CDR3 nucleotides are TGTGCCAGCAGCGTAGGGGTACTAGCCACCACAGATACGCAGTATTTT.

This clonotype was counted many times. The chain carries TRBV9 and TRBJ1-3, with D maybe TRBD1 (6 bases). V shed 0 bases and J shed 7 bases, with 14 bases lying between them. The V gene's germline CDR1 is SGDLS and CDR2 YYNGEE. This CDR3 is 15 amino acids long. The CDR3 bases are TGTGCCAGCAGCGTAGCCACAGGGATGTTGAACACCATATATTTT. This gives the protein CASSVATGMLNTIYF. The entire variable domain, with the rest obtained from reference TRBV9 and TRBJ1-3, is as follows: DSGVTQTPKHLITATGQRVTLRCSPRSGDLSVYWYQQSLDQGLQFLIQYYNGEERAKGNILERFSAQQFPDLHSELNLSSLELGDSALYFCASSVATGMLNTIYFGEGSWLTVV.

This clonotype was picked up many times. The chain carries TRBV9 and TRBJ2-1; TRBD2 agrees at 8 bases. V gave up 0 bases and J gave up 0 bases; unmatched junction bases: 2. This CDR3 is built from 16 residues. Germline V CDR1 and CDR2: SGDLS, YYNGEE. The CDR3 DNA sequence: TGTGCCAGCAGCGTAGGCGGGGGGAGCTCCTACAATGAGCAGTTCTTC. Its protein product is CASSVGGGSSYNEQFF.

There are many counts of this clonotype. This rearrangement joins TRBV9 to TRBJ2-5; unclear D gene. The CDR3 runs 15 residues. Germline values: CDR1 SGDLS, CDR2 YYNGEE. Trimming cost V 4 bases and J 2 bases, with 15 bases left between them. The CDR3 loop reads CASSSRGGPQETQYF. In DNA form, the CDR3 reads TGTGCCAGCAGCTCTAGAGGCGGCCCACAAGAGACCCAGTACTTC.

This clonotype occurred many times. CDR3 residues: CASSVERSANTGELFF. In nucleotides, the CDR3 is TGTGCCAGCAGCGTAGAACGCTCGGCTAACACCGGGGAGCTGTTTTTT. The chain is built from TRBV9 and TRBJ2-2; D not certain. The germline gives CDR1 SGDLS, CDR2 YYNGEE. Between the trimmed V and J ends, which lost 0 bases and 2 bases, there was a span of 11 bases. There are 16 residues in the CDR3.

In this sample, this clonotype turned up a few times. The CDR3 DNA sequence: TGTGCCAGCAGCGTAGGCCCCGGACTAGTGACCGGGGAGCTGTTTTTT. Amino acids: CASSVGPGLVTGELFF. The rearrangement links TRBV9 to TRBJ2-2; 7 bases are a match to TRBD2. V dropped 0 bases and J dropped 5; count of bases not matched to a gene: 7. The CDR3 is made up of 16 amino acids. CDR1 SGDLS and CDR2 YYNGEE come from the germline V gene. Full variable domain (outside the CDR3, taken from reference TRBV9 and TRBJ2-2): DSGVTQTPKHLITATGQRVTLRCSPRSGDLSVYWYQQSLDQGLQFLIQYYNGEERAKGNILERFSAQQFPDLHSELNLSSLELGDSALYFCASSVGPGLVTGELFFGEGSRLTVL.

This clonotype was seen ten or more times. The chain joins TRBV9 to TRBJ1-6, with D unclear. The CDR3 loop spans 16 amino acids. The V gene lost 0 bases and the J gene lost 0 bases, with 7 bases spanning the gap. Germline values: CDR1 SGDLS, CDR2 YYNGEE. The CDR3 bases are TGTGCCAGCAGCGTAGACAGATCCTCCTATAATTCACCCCTCCACTTT. Protein sequence: CASSVDRSSYNSPLHF.

This clonotype was seen many times. The CDR3 region has the DNA TGTGCCAGCAGCGTAGGCGGGGGGGCGAACACCGGGGAGCTGTTTTTT. This sequence encodes CASSVGGGANTGELFF. The J gene is TRBJ2-2, the V gene TRBV9, with 9 positions matching TRBD2. J gave up 0 bases and V 0 bases, and 0 bases lay outside the gene matches. CDR3 length: 16 residues. The germline gives CDR1 SGDLS, CDR2 YYNGEE.

This clonotype was seen at least ten times. This chain links TRBV9 with TRBJ1-4, with D hard to call. The CDR3 length is 15 residues. Per the germline V gene, CDR1 is SGDLS and CDR2 is YYNGEE. The germline V and J ends were trimmed by 0 bases and 6 bases, with 12 bases remaining between them. The CDR3 nucleotides read TGTGCCAGCAGCGTAGGAGTTACCCAAGATGAAAAACTGTTTTTT. The encoded protein is CASSVGVTQDEKLFF.

The sample holds many counts of this clonotype. The chain links TRBV9 to TRBJ2-3; 8 positions agree with TRBD2. CDR1 and CDR2 from the germline V gene are SGDLS and YYNGEE. Trimming at V came to 3 bases and at J to 4 bases, leaving 4 bases not matched to a gene. The CDR3 has 14 residues. The CDR3 coding sequence is TGTGCCAGCAGCGGCGGGGGGCGGCCAGATACGCAGTATTTT. Amino acids: CASSGGGRPDTQYF.

This clonotype was counted ten times or more. The chain joins TRBV9 to TRBJ1-2; D not resolved. Trimming stripped 0 bases from V and 4 bases from J, with 10 bases between. This CDR3 has 14 amino acids. Germline V gives CDR1 SGDLS, CDR2 YYNGEE. CDR3 residues: CASSVAPDGYGYTF. Written as DNA, the CDR3 is TGTGCCAGCAGCGTAGCGCCGGATGGCTATGGCTACACCTTC. Supplemented by reference TRBV9 and TRBJ1-2, the full variable domain reads DSGVTQTPKHLITATGQRVTLRCSPRSGDLSVYWYQQSLDQGLQFLIQYYNGEERAKGNILERFSAQQFPDLHSELNLSSLELGDSALYFCASSVAPDGYGYTFGSGTRLTVV.

This clonotype was found many times. This rearrangement joins TRBV9 to TRBJ1-2; a possible D gene is TRBD1 (5 bases). Germline V gene data show CDR1 as SGDLS and CDR2 as YYNGEE. Trimming removed 0 bases at V and 7 bases at J, with 7 bases between. CDR3 length: 12 residues. CDR3 sequence reads: CASSVAGSGYTF. Written as DNA, the CDR3 is TGTGCCAGCAGCGTAGCAGGGTCTGGCTACACCTTC.

This clonotype was detected ten times or more. The chain has TRBV9 and TRBJ2-3, with 15 bases lining up with TRBD2. The CDR3 has 18 residues. Per germline, CDR1 SGDLS and CDR2 YYNGEE. V trimming: 2 bases; J trimming: 4 bases; junction bases outside the gene matches: 8. The CDR3 spells CASSVGLAGGPSADTQYF. The CDR3, as DNA: TGTGCCAGCAGCGTCGGACTAGCGGGAGGGCCGAGCGCAGATACGCAGTATTTT. The full variable domain, in which reference TRBV9 and TRBJ2-3 provide the parts outside the CDR3, is DSGVTQTPKHLITATGQRVTLRCSPRSGDLSVYWYQQSLDQGLQFLIQYYNGEERAKGNILERFSAQQFPDLHSELNLSSLELGDSALYFCASSVGLAGGPSADTQYFGPGTRLTVL.

This clonotype came up many times. The chain employs TRBV9 and TRBJ2-2; unclear D gene. The CDR3 contains 15 residues. The germline gives CDR1 SGDLS, CDR2 YYNGEE. V lost 4 bases and J lost 2, with 12 bases in between. This CDR3 reads CASSSGRLNTGELFF. The CDR3 nucleotides read TGTGCCAGCAGCTCCGGACGGCTAAACACCGGGGAGCTGTTTTTT.

This clonotype was counted ten times or more. The rearrangement links TRBV9 to TRBJ1-1; the D is unclear. Trimming cost V 2 bases and J 6 bases, with 17 bases left between them. In germline, CDR1 is SGDLS, CDR2 YYNGEE. The CDR3 covers 15 residues. The CDR3 DNA sequence: TGTGCCAGCAGCGTGTCTATGTCTCCTCTCCCTGAAGCTTTCTTT. This encodes CASSVSMSPLPEAFF. Looking up the rest from reference TRBV9 and TRBJ1-1 gives the full variable domain: DSGVTQTPKHLITATGQRVTLRCSPRSGDLSVYWYQQSLDQGLQFLIQYYNGEERAKGNILERFSAQQFPDLHSELNLSSLELGDSALYFCASSVSMSPLPEAFFGQGTRLTVV.

This clonotype occurred many times. The chain employs TRBV9 and TRBJ2-3; 12 bases align to TRBD2. V lost 4 bases, J lost 0 bases, and 3 bases stayed unmatched. Germline lookup yields CDR1 SGDLS and CDR2 YYNGEE. This CDR3 is built from 16 residues. The DNA of the CDR3 is TGTGCCAGCAGCCGAGGGACTAGCGGGAGCACAGATACGCAGTATTTT. Its translation: CASSRGTSGSTDTQYF. The entire variable domain, with the rest obtained from reference TRBV9 and TRBJ2-3, is as follows: DSGVTQTPKHLITATGQRVTLRCSPRSGDLSVYWYQQSLDQGLQFLIQYYNGEERAKGNILERFSAQQFPDLHSELNLSSLELGDSALYFCASSRGTSGSTDTQYFGPGTRLTVL.

This clonotype was recorded at least ten times. The rearrangement joins TRBV9 to TRBJ1-2, with 11 bases lining up with TRBD1. The CDR3 spans 17 residues. Looked up from germline, CDR1 is SGDLS and CDR2 is YYNGEE. V dropped 4 bases and J dropped 7; count of bases not matched to a gene: 15. The CDR3 nucleotides are TGTGCCAGCAGCTTCCTAGAGTGGGGACAGGGGGACGGTGGCTACACCTTC. It yields the protein CASSFLEWGQGDGGYTF.

This clonotype was seen repeatedly, ten times or more. V usage is TRBV23-1 and J usage is TRBJ2-2; TRBD2 matches 8 bases. TRBV23-1 is marked as an open reading frame, function uncertain. V was pared by 2 bases and J by 0 bases, with 11 bases of the junction left unmatched. The CDR3 runs to 19 residues. This CDR3 reads CASSQVPELAVANTGELFF. The DNA of the CDR3 is TGCGCCAGCAGTCAAGTCCCTGAACTAGCGGTAGCGAACACCGGGGAGCTGTTTTTT.